The 16 T cell receptor beta chains below all came from one sample that was sequenced in a study of T cells in Graves' hyperthyroidism and ophthalmopathy. The TCR beta CDR3 regions underwent amplification using RNA transcripts as the source. The HTBI primer set served for first-round RT-PCR of the TCR CDR3. One entry per CDR3 protein, called by TCRdb with MiXCR from the multiplex PCR reads. The table lists a few hundred thousand distinct CDR3 sequences, roughly a fifth of them singletons. The sample comprised blood. The receptors shown here come from a woman aged 45-60 years with Graves' hyperthyroidism.

The chain carries TRBV5-4 and TRBJ2-3, with 7 bases fitting TRBD2. Germline V gene lookup returns CDR1 SGHNT and CDR2 YYREEE (reference sequence). Trimming removed 0 bases from V and 1 base from J; junction bases left unmatched: 2. This CDR3 has 15 amino acids. The CDR3 nucleotides read TGTGCCAGCAGCTTGGTGCGGGAGCGCACAGATACGCAGTATTTT. It codes for CASSLVRERTDTQYF.

J is TRBJ1-1 and V is TRBV30, with D unclear. With 0 bases removed from V and 1 base from J, the gap between germline ends came to 9 bases. Looked up from germline, CDR1 is GTSNPN and CDR2 is SVGIG (reference sequence). The CDR3 extends over 14 amino acids. CDR3 bases: TGTGCCTGGAGTGTAAACCGGGGGAACACTGAAGCTTTCTTT. This gives the protein CAWSVNRGNTEAFF.

For the CDR3, the DNA is TGCAGTGCTGAAAAGTCGGGACTAGCGGGCCCGGGGCCTTACAATGAGCAGTTCTTC. Translating it yields CSAEKSGLAGPGPYNEQFF. The gene calls are TRBV20-1 and TRBJ2-1; 12 bases match TRBD2. V shed 5 bases, J shed 4 bases, and the junction held 18 bases outside the gene matches. Germline V gene data show CDR1 as DFQATT and CDR2 as SNEGSKA (reference sequence). The CDR3 loop spans 19 amino acids.

This clonotype was seen repeatedly, ten times or more. The J gene is TRBJ1-1, the V gene TRBV28; maybe TRBD1 (6 bases). This CDR3 comprises 14 residues. CDR1 and CDR2 from the germline V gene are MDHEN and SYDVKM. Trimming took off 2 bases at V and 11 bases at J, with 18 bases between the two ends. The DNA of the CDR3 is TGTGCCAGCAGTTTAATTAAAAACAGGGTTTCGGCTTTCTTT. This encodes CASSLIKNRVSAFF.

In this sample, this clonotype turned up a few times. The chain recombines TRBV2 with TRBJ2-3; TRBD2 aligns across 14 bases. Looked up from germline, CDR1 is SNHLY and CDR2 is FYNNEI. Germline trimming cut 3 bases from V and 5 bases from J; bases unmatched to any gene: 1. The CDR3 spans 15 residues. This CDR3 reads CASSETSGRVDTQYF. DNA of the CDR3: TGTGCCAGCAGTGAGACTAGCGGGAGGGTAGATACGCAGTATTTT.

The chain links TRBV6-1 to TRBJ2-5; 8 nucleotides line up with TRBD1. CDR1 MNHNS and CDR2 SASEGT come from the germline V gene. The CDR3 runs to 13 residues. V was pared by 7 bases and J by 9 bases, with 10 bases of the junction left unmatched. In nucleotides, the CDR3 is TGTGCCAGCAACCGGGACAGGAGGGAGGCCCAGTACTTC. Protein product: CASNRDRREAQYF.

This clonotype was counted ten times or more. The chain carries TRBV5-1 and TRBJ1-1; possible D gene TRBD1, 5 bases. Germline V gene data show CDR1 as SGHRS and CDR2 as YFSETQ. There are 13 residues in the CDR3. With 0 bases removed from V and 10 bases from J, the gap between germline ends came to 13 bases. This chain's CDR3 is CASSLGGQRGAFF. Here the CDR3 DNA reads TGCGCCAGCAGCTTGGGGGGCCAAAGGGGAGCTTTCTTT.

This clonotype was detected ten times or more. The chain joins TRBV2 to TRBJ1-3; 7 bases match TRBD1. V was clipped by 8 bases and J by 0 bases; unmatched bases: 4. This CDR3 region has 14 residues. Per germline, CDR1 SNHLY and CDR2 FYNNEI. Written as DNA, the CDR3 is TGTGCCAGCCGGGACAGCCCCTCTGGAAACACCATATATTTT. It is translated as CASRDSPSGNTIYF. Filled out from reference TRBV2 and TRBJ1-3, the complete variable domain reads EPEVTQTPSHQVTQMGQEVILRCVPISNHLYFYWYRQILGQKVEFLVSFYNNEISEKSEIFDDQFSVERPDGSNFTLKIRSTKLEDSAMYFCASRDSPSGNTIYFGEGSWLTVV.

The V gene is TRBV28, the J gene TRBJ2-5; TRBD1 aligns across 8 bases. Germline-derived CDR1 and CDR2 are MDHEN and SYDVKM. This CDR3 region has 13 residues. V lost 7 bases, J lost 5 bases, and 6 bases stayed unmatched. The CDR3 reads CASIAGGLETQYF. The CDR3, as DNA: TGTGCCAGCATCGCAGGGGGCCTGGAGACCCAGTACTTC. Supplemented by reference TRBV28 and TRBJ2-5, the full variable domain reads DVKVTQSSRYLVKRTGEKVFLECVQDMDHENMFWYRQDPGLGLRLIYFSYDVKMKEKGDIPEGYSVSREKKERFSLILESASTNQTSMYLCASIAGGLETQYFGPGTRLLVL.

This clonotype was counted many times. The chain is built from TRBV28 and TRBJ2-1, with 10 positions matching TRBD1. Germline V lookup: CDR1 MDHEN, CDR2 SYDVKM. This CDR3 region has 18 residues. The ends lost 4 bases at V and 8 bases at J; junction bases unmatched: 17. This CDR3 reads CASSSNIRTGGNRDEQFF. CDR3 sequence (DNA): TGTGCCAGCAGTTCAAATATTAGGACAGGGGGGAATCGGGATGAGCAGTTCTTC.

This clonotype appeared many times. This chain uses TRBV5-1 with TRBJ2-1; 15 bases align to TRBD2. The V gene's germline CDR1 is SGHRS and CDR2 YFSETQ. V lost 2 bases and J lost 7; bases outside the gene matches: 4. The CDR3 totals 16 residues. The DNA of the CDR3 is TGCGCCAGCAGCTTTTGGACTAGCGGGGGGGTTAATGAGCAGTTCTTC. Its protein is CASSFWTSGGVNEQFF. The variable domain in full, with the rest retrieved from reference TRBV5-1 and TRBJ2-1, is KAGVTQTPRYLIKTRGQQVTLSCSPISGHRSVSWYQQTPGQGLQFLFEYFSETQRNKGNFPGRFSGRQFSNSRSEMNVSTLELGDSALYLCASSFWTSGGVNEQFFGPGTRLTVL.

The chain combines TRBV12-5 with TRBJ2-1; no firm D call. Germline V CDR1 and CDR2: LGHNT, FRNRAP. The CDR3 is made up of 14 amino acids. V gave up 1 base and J gave up 1 base, with 5 bases separating them. The CDR3 is CASGLGGSYNEQFF. The DNA for the CDR3 is TGTGCTAGTGGTTTGGGCGGATCCTACAATGAGCAGTTCTTC.

This clonotype was seen repeatedly, ten times or more. In DNA form, the CDR3 reads TGCAGCGTTGTACCGACCCCCGGGTCGCCCCAGCATTTT. It specifies CSVVPTPGSPQHF. The gene calls are TRBV29-1 and TRBJ1-5; D gene unclear. V gave up 4 bases and J gave up 9 bases, with 16 bases separating them. The CDR3 extends over 13 amino acids. Germline CDR1 and CDR2: SQVTM and ANQGSEA.

There are many counts of this clonotype. CDR3 residues: CASSFGWGRETQYF. The CDR3, as DNA: TGTGCCAGCAGCTTTGGGTGGGGTCGGGAGACCCAGTACTTC. The chain couples TRBV11-2 to TRBJ2-5; D is ambiguous. Trimming cost V 3 bases and J 5 bases, with 13 bases left between them. Germline CDR1 reads SGHAT; CDR2 reads FQNNGV. The CDR3 is 14 amino acids.

This clonotype was detected ten times or more. The chain carries TRBV6-2 or TRBV6-3 and TRBJ2-7; 8 nucleotides match TRBD1. V lost 7 bases and J lost 2; bases outside the gene matches: 10. Germline CDR1 is MNHEY and CDR2 is SVGEGT. This CDR3 is built from 15 residues. This CDR3 is CASTLRTGITYEQYF. In nucleotides, the CDR3 is TGTGCCAGCACCTTACGGACAGGGATCACCTACGAGCAGTACTTC.

This clonotype was observed at least ten times. V usage is TRBV28 and J usage is TRBJ1-6, with D hard to call. Trimming removed 9 bases from V and 8 bases from J, with 14 bases in between. This CDR3 is 13 amino acids long. Per the germline V gene, CDR1 is MDHEN and CDR2 is SYDVKM. The CDR3 sequence: CASTGRKDSPLHF. The CDR3, as DNA: TGTGCCAGTACGGGAAGGAAAGATTCACCCCTCCACTTT.